What follows is one T cell receptor beta chain and its context. The antigen is not known. Only in-frame clones appear in the TCRdb table, and some are missing; sequencing was by immunoSEQ multiplex PCR. The table has about 150,000 clones, 94% seen once. The V end lost 3 bases, the J end lost 2 bases, and 7 bases lay between the germline ends. CDR1 is MDHEN, CDR2 SYDVKM, per germline. CDR3 length equals 13 residues. The data are from a study of T cell responses to AZD1222 COVID-19 vaccine. Regarding the study as a whole: Mapped onto spike, vaccine-associated CD4 TCRs spanned it and were dominant at 160-218 and 743-854. Sampling that yielded the repertoires occurred only after the peak T cell response.

Sequenced here: peripheral blood, sampled on day 0 of AZD1222 vaccination. This receptor was obtained from an adult in good health. The chain uses TRBV28 and TRBJ1-1, with D unresolved. The CDR3: CASSFGQNTEAFF. In DNA, the CDR3 is TGTGCCAGCAGTTTCGGGCAAAACACTGAAGCTTTCTTT.